The sequence of this T cell receptor beta chain was determined in a study of T cells after yellow fever vaccination. Remarks on this clonotype: Its antigen is unknown.

Germline V CDR1 and CDR2: SGHTA, FQGNSA. Trimming shortened V by 1 base and J by 8 bases, and 12 bases separated the two germline ends. This CDR3 contains 14 residues. Overall study findings and caveats: Clones from primary vaccination mostly reappeared after the booster (about 97% CD4, around 90% CD8).

One entry per CDR3 protein, called by TCRdb with MiXCR from the 5' RACE reads. The sample yields some 500,000 distinct CDR3 sequences, about 13% seen once. The receptor was isolated from a man younger than 45 who received the YFV17D yellow fever vaccine. The J gene is TRBJ2-1, the V gene TRBV7-2; perhaps TRBD1 as D (5 bases). The sample here was PBMCs, taken on the day of the yellow fever booster vaccination. The CDR3 nucleotides are TGTGCCAGCAGCTTAGGCAGGGCCTCCTATGAGCAGTTCTTC. Residues: CASSLGRASYEQFF.